Below, 32 T cell receptor beta chains from the same sample are listed, as sequenced in a study of blood T cell repertoires in COVID-19 (dated by TCRdb to about 2020). The protocol used for the library was the immunoSEQ multiplex PCR assay. Imported from immuneACCESS, the table was reduced by TCRdb to in-frame sequences with V and J called. These copies leave out some clones; in studies compared against another copy, an unresolved V gene accounts for under half, and the cause of the remainder is not known. Here the sample has under 200,000 clones; 85% occur a single time. The leading ten clones occupy 0.9% to 0.95% of the sample. The sequenced sample was peripheral blood. The source is a man aged 60 to 69 with COVID-19, enrolled during active disease.

The chain has TRBV9 and TRBJ2-1, with 11 bases lining up with TRBD2. J was trimmed by 0 bases and V by 2 bases; bases with no gene match: 4. This CDR3 contains 17 residues. CDR1 SGDLS and CDR2 YYNGEE come from the germline V gene. The CDR3 sequence: CASSVTSGMSSYNEQFF. CDR3 DNA sequence: TGTGCCAGCAGCGTGACTAGCGGGATGAGCTCCTACAATGAGCAGTTCTTC.

This clone was detected only once. The rearrangement links TRBV2 to TRBJ1-1; 7 bases line up with TRBD1. CDR1 and CDR2 (germline): SNHLY, FYNNEI. The ends lost 4 bases at V and 8 bases at J; junction bases unmatched: 7. CDR3 length: 13 amino acids. This chain's CDR3 is CASSGQPRGEAFF. The DNA of the CDR3 is TGTGCCAGCAGTGGACAGCCCAGGGGGGAAGCTTTCTTT. Combining the CDR3 with reference TRBV2 and TRBJ1-1 gives the whole variable domain EPEVTQTPSHQVTQMGQEVILRCVPISNHLYFYWYRQILGQKVEFLVSFYNNEISEKSEIFDDQFSVERPDGSNFTLKIRSTKLEDSAMYFCASSGQPRGEAFFGQGTRLTVV.

The chain is built from TRBV7-9 and TRBJ2-7, with TRBD2 matching 11 bases. The ends lost 1 base at V and 6 bases at J; junction bases unmatched: 8. Germline V gives CDR1 SEHNR, CDR2 FQNEAQ (reference sequence). The CDR3 spans 16 residues. The CDR3 DNA is TGTGCCAGCAGCTTAGACGATAGCGGGAGGGCCCTCGAGCAGTACTTC. Its translation is CASSLDDSGRALEQYF.

The chain links TRBV5-1 to TRBJ1-2, with 7 bases aligning to TRBD1. This CDR3 has 17 amino acids. V shed 0 bases and J 0 bases; nucleotides not matched to a gene: 8. CDR1 is SGHRS, CDR2 YFSETQ, per germline. CDR3 sequence (DNA): TGCGCCAGCAGCTTGGGGCCGACAGGGCTCTCTAACTATGGCTACACCTTC. Residues: CASSLGPTGLSNYGYTF.

The genes are TRBV19 and TRBJ1-5; 7 bases map to TRBD1. Germline V gene sequence: CDR1 LNHDA, CDR2 SQIVND (reference sequence). V lost 5 bases to trimming and J lost 0 bases; unmatched junction nucleotides: 7. This CDR3 has 16 residues. CDR3 sequence: CASSPPTGSSNQPQHF. Here the CDR3 DNA reads TGTGCCAGTAGTCCCCCGACAGGGTCTAGCAATCAGCCCCAGCATTTT.

The V call is TRBV5-1, the J call TRBJ2-2; 9 bases agree with TRBD1. V gave up 4 bases and J gave up 8 bases; unmatched junction bases: 9. This CDR3 spans 15 amino acids. CDR1 is SGHRS and CDR2 is YFSETQ in the germline V gene. The CDR3 DNA sequence: TGCGCCAGCAGCCCGGGACAGGGAGTAGATGGGGAGCTGTTTTTT. This translates into CASSPGQGVDGELFF.

This chain joins TRBV7-9 and TRBJ1-2; no clear D gene. Looked up from germline, CDR1 is SEHNR and CDR2 is FQNEAQ (reference sequence). V was pared by 3 bases and J by 2 bases, with 13 bases between. This CDR3 contains 15 residues. CDR3 nucleotides: TGTGCCAGCAGCTTTATTCAGTCGATGAACTATGGCTACACCTTC. It is translated as CASSFIQSMNYGYTF.

V usage is TRBV27 and J usage is TRBJ1-4, with D possibly TRBD1 on 5 matching bases. The ends were cut back, 10 bases at V and 7 bases at J, with 22 bases in the middle. This CDR3 contains 15 residues. Germline V CDR1 and CDR2: MNHEY, SMNVEV (reference sequence). CDR3 amino acids: CATSIWIRGSEKLFF. The CDR3 DNA reads as TGTGCCACCTCAATCTGGATAAGGGGCAGTGAAAAACTGTTTTTT.

V gene TRBV5-1 combines with J gene TRBJ1-4; D is ambiguous. Trimming removed 4 bases at V and 0 bases at J, with 10 bases between. The CDR3 has 15 amino acids. The germline gives CDR1 SGHRS, CDR2 YFSETQ. The CDR3 sequence is CASSPLRTTNEKLFF. In DNA, the CDR3 is TGCGCCAGCAGCCCTCTGAGAACAACTAATGAAAAACTGTTTTTT.

This clone was seen a handful of times. The rearrangement uses TRBV9 and TRBJ2-7; 9 bases are shared with TRBD1. Germline V gene lookup returns CDR1 SGDLS and CDR2 YYNGEE. V gave up 3 bases and J gave up 4 bases; unmatched junction bases: 11. The length of the CDR3 is 16 residues. The CDR3: CASSATGQGGMYEQYF. CDR3 DNA sequence: TGTGCCAGCAGCGCCACGGGACAGGGTGGAATGTACGAGCAGTACTTC. Filled out from reference TRBV9 and TRBJ2-7, the complete variable domain reads DSGVTQTPKHLITATGQRVTLRCSPRSGDLSVYWYQQSLDQGLQFLIQYYNGEERAKGNILERFSAQQFPDLHSELNLSSLELGDSALYFCASSATGQGGMYEQYFGPGTRLTVT.

This chain links TRBV5-1 with TRBJ2-2; D call uncertain. The CDR3 has 15 residues. Trimming took 0 bases from V and 5 from J, leaving 11 bases between them. Germline V CDR1 and CDR2: SGHRS, YFSETQ. The CDR3 protein is CASSLDRPSTGELFF. DNA for the CDR3: TGCGCCAGCAGCTTGGACAGACCTTCTACCGGGGAGCTGTTTTTT.

The chain carries TRBV12-3 or TRBV12-4 and TRBJ2-7, with a possible D match to TRBD1 (5 bases). The V gene lost 1 base and the J gene lost 6 bases, with 10 bases spanning the gap. The CDR3 has 13 residues. CDR3 in amino acids: CASSLGVGVEQYF. In DNA, the CDR3 is TGTGCCAGCAGTTTAGGCGTAGGGGTCGAGCAGTACTTC.

This clone was seen only a few times. CDR3 nucleotides: TGTGCCAGCGGCCTGGGCATACATGTAGAGTTCTTC. It encodes CASGLGIHVEFF. This rearrangement joins TRBV21-1 to TRBJ2-1; no DNA check was done on the table's D call, TRBD1. TRBV21-1 is a documented pseudogene. This CDR3 spans 12 amino acids.

The chain combines TRBV10-1 with TRBJ2-1; D is perhaps TRBD1 (6 bases). Trimming took off 5 bases at V and 9 bases at J, with 11 bases between the two ends. Germline V gene data show CDR1 as WNHNN and CDR2 as SYGVQD (reference sequence). The CDR3 totals 12 residues. The chain's CDR3 is CASSRTAGEQFF. The CDR3 DNA follows: TGCGCCAGCAGTAGGACAGCCGGTGAGCAGTTCTTC.

This chain joins TRBV28 and TRBJ1-2; D uncertain. The CDR3 has 13 amino acids. The germline CDR1 and CDR2 sequences are MDHEN and SYDVKM. Trimming took 2 bases from V and 2 from J, leaving 6 bases between them. The CDR3 is CASSLVRNYGYTF. The DNA for the CDR3 is TGTGCCAGCAGTTTAGTCAGAAACTATGGCTACACCTTC.

V usage is TRBV3-1 (or the pseudogene TRBV3-2) and J usage is TRBJ2-5; 10 positions match TRBD2. Germline V gene data show CDR1 as LGHDT and CDR2 as YNNKEL (reference sequence). CDR3 length equals 16 residues. Unmatched junction bases numbered 7, after V lost 4 bases and J lost 2 bases. The CDR3 coding sequence is TGTGCCAGCAGCCGGAGGTCTAGCGGGAGTCAAGAGACCCAGTACTTC. Translation gives CASSRRSSGSQETQYF.

The chain combines TRBV18 with TRBJ1-1; 9 bases line up with TRBD1. CDR1 and CDR2 (germline): KGHSH, LQKENI. There are 17 residues in the CDR3. The trim removed 5 bases at V and 0 bases at J, leaving 10 bases unmatched. The CDR3 DNA reads as TGTGCCAGCTCATACGTCCCGGGACAGGGAATGAACACTGAAGCTTTCTTT. Amino acid sequence: CASSYVPGQGMNTEAFF.

The chain uses TRBV18 and TRBJ1-1; a weak D match, TRBD1 (6 bases). Germline lookup yields CDR1 KGHSH and CDR2 LQKENI. The CDR3 is made up of 17 amino acids. V was pared by 1 base and J by 4 bases, with 19 bases between. The CDR3 DNA reads TGTGCCAGCTCACCACTAACCCAACAGGGTTGGGGCACTGAAGCTTTCTTT. Translated: CASSPLTQQGWGTEAFF.

V gene TRBV18 combines with J gene TRBJ1-2; TRBD1 matches 7 bases. Trimming at V came to 0 bases and at J to 6 bases, leaving 7 bases not matched to a gene. The CDR3 runs 15 residues. The germline V gene has CDR1 KGHSH and CDR2 LQKENI. CDR3 nucleotide sequence: TGTGCCAGCTCACCACCGCAGGGGGTCAGGAATGGCTACACCTTC. Translation gives CASSPPQGVRNGYTF.

This CDR3 reads CASSSALWTGVYGYTF. The CDR3 region has the DNA TGTGCCAGTAGCTCAGCGCTTTGGACAGGAGTCTATGGCTACACCTTC. This chain connects TRBV19 to TRBJ1-2; TRBD1 matches 7 bases. CDR1 is LNHDA and CDR2 is SQIVND in the germline V gene (reference sequence). V was pared by 6 bases and J by 4 bases, with 14 bases of the junction left unmatched. This CDR3 contains 16 residues.

V gene TRBV18 combines with J gene TRBJ2-7, with no clear D. The CDR3 has 13 residues. Germline V lookup: CDR1 KGHSH, CDR2 LQKENI. V lost 4 bases to trimming and J lost 5 bases, with 12 bases between them. CDR3 sequence: CASSRSAENEQYF. In DNA form, the CDR3 reads TGTGCCAGCTCACGATCGGCGGAGAACGAGCAGTACTTC.

This chain links TRBV25-1 with TRBJ2-1; D is possibly TRBD1 (6 bases). Germline lookup yields CDR1 MGHDK and CDR2 SYGVNS. Between the trimmed V and J ends, which lost 3 bases and 7 bases, there was a span of 19 bases. The CDR3 totals 16 residues. CDR3 protein: CASSDSGVANLNEQFF. The DNA for the CDR3 is TGTGCCAGCAGTGATTCAGGGGTAGCTAATTTGAATGAGCAGTTCTTC.

J is TRBJ2-7 and V is TRBV27; weak D call: TRBD1 (6 bases). CDR1 and CDR2 from the germline V gene are MNHEY and SMNVEV (reference sequence). Trimming took 5 bases from V and 9 from J, leaving 20 bases between them. The CDR3 runs 14 residues. The DNA for the CDR3 is TGTGCCAGCAGTCGGGACATTATCCTCCACGGGCAGTACTTC. Amino acid sequence: CASSRDIILHGQYF.

The chain couples TRBV28 to TRBJ2-6; D remains unclear. V lost 6 bases and J lost 5, with 8 bases in between. Germline-derived CDR1 and CDR2 are MDHEN and SYDVKM. This CDR3 spans 13 amino acids. CDR3 amino acids: CASSPEWANVLTF. DNA of the CDR3: TGTGCCAGCAGCCCCGAGTGGGCCAACGTCCTGACTTTC.

The CDR3 DNA reads as TGTGCCAGCAGCCCGACGGACACCGCTGGGGGCTACACCTTC. Translating it yields CASSPTDTAGGYTF. The rearrangement links TRBV3-1 (or the pseudogene TRBV3-2) to TRBJ1-2, with D perhaps TRBD1 (5 bases). Germline V gives CDR1 LGHDT, CDR2 YNNKEL (reference sequence). The CDR3 spans 14 residues. V lost 4 bases and J 8 bases, leaving 17 bases between the germline ends.

This clone has more than one count but fewer than ten. The chain links TRBV19 to TRBJ1-2, with 9 bases lining up with TRBD1. There are 15 residues in the CDR3. Germline loops: CDR1 LNHDA, CDR2 SQIVND (reference sequence). The V and J ends lost 5 bases and 8 bases, in that order; junction bases with no gene match: 12. CDR3 DNA: TGTGCCAGTAGTCCGAGGGACAGGGAAACAAGGGGCTACACCTTC. Protein: CASSPRDRETRGYTF.

Remarks on this clone: Other DNA variants within this sample encode the same CDR3. V gene TRBV18 combines with J gene TRBJ2-2; D is unresolved. From germline, CDR1 is KGHSH and CDR2 LQKENI. Trimming stripped 3 bases from V and 4 bases from J, with 9 bases between. The CDR3 length is 14 residues. The CDR3, as DNA: TGTGCCAGCTCACCTACGCGGTCCACCGGGGAGCTGTTTTTT. It encodes CASSPTRSTGELFF.

The rearrangement joins TRBV7-8 to TRBJ1-1; 12 nucleotides agree with TRBD1. Trimming at V came to 2 bases and at J to 10 bases, leaving 8 bases not matched to a gene. CDR3 size: 15 residues. CDR1 SGHVS and CDR2 FQNEAQ come from the germline V gene. The CDR3 here is CASSLYGTGGAGAFF. In nucleotides, the CDR3 is TGTGCCAGCAGCTTATATGGGACAGGGGGCGCAGGAGCTTTCTTT.

In its sample, this clone was seen once. This sequence joins TRBV4-1 and TRBJ1-4; maybe TRBD1 (5 bases). The CDR3 consists of 15 residues. V was clipped by 5 bases and J by 8 bases, with 18 bases between them. Germline-derived CDR1 and CDR2 are MGHRA and YSYEKL. DNA of the CDR3: TGCGCCAGCAGCTCTAGGGGCGCCCTCGGGGAAAAACTGTTTTTT. This gives the protein CASSSRGALGEKLFF.

The chain employs TRBV6-5 and TRBJ1-1, with no clear D. V shed 0 bases and J shed 0 bases, with 8 bases lying between them. CDR3 size: 15 residues. CDR1 and CDR2 (germline): MNHEY, SVGAGI. CDR3 coding DNA: TGTGCCAGCAGTTACTCGGCACAGATGAACACTGAAGCTTTCTTT. Translated: CASSYSAQMNTEAFF.

This chain uses TRBV7-8 with TRBJ2-2; 8 nucleotides align to TRBD2. Germline loops: CDR1 SGHVS, CDR2 FQNEAQ. CDR3 length equals 16 residues. The J segment lost 5 bases and the V segment lost 6 bases, leaving 11 bases of the junction unmatched. CDR3 DNA: TGTGCCAGCAGTGAATATGGACTAGCAGGTACCGGGGAGCTGTTTTTT. This gives the protein CASSEYGLAGTGELFF.

This clone showed up just once. The chain employs TRBV9 and TRBJ2-7; 7 nucleotides agree with TRBD1. Trimming cost V 3 bases and J 3 bases; bases outside gene matches: 6. Germline values: CDR1 SGDLS, CDR2 YYNGEE. The CDR3 has 14 residues. The CDR3: CASSARQGSYEQYF. The CDR3 DNA follows: TGTGCCAGCAGCGCCCGACAGGGAAGCTACGAGCAGTACTTC.